In this sample, the clone carrying this T cell receptor (beta chain) turned up a few times. The data were obtained in a study of shared clonotypes between healthy human individuals. Some clones are missing from TCRdb's copy, which holds only in-frame ones; the method was immunoSEQ multiplex PCR. Among roughly 1,000,000 clones, roughly 74% were seen once, and the ten largest hold 0.5% to 0.6%. The CDR3 runs to 13 residues. V lost 4 bases and J 3 bases, leaving 10 bases between the germline ends. CDR1 GTSNPN and CDR2 SVGIG come from the germline V gene (reference sequence). What was sequenced was memory CD4+ T cells from PBMCs. Subset indicated: CD45RA-negative fraction. This TCR derives from a man aged 18 to 29 in good health. Some clones in this sample may be carry-over from other donors' samples. The chain has TRBV30 and TRBJ1-5; weak D call: TRBD1 (5 bases). This chain's CDR3 is CAWKAGPNQPQHF. The CDR3 DNA reads as TGTGCCTGGAAGGCGGGGCCCAATCAGCCCCAGCATTTT.